Here is one T cell receptor (beta chain) with its context. DNA and RNA were both co-extracted from about 19-30 mg of bulk tissue that had not been sorted. Total RNA amounting to 500 ng was the source from which TCR beta cDNA was made with a constant-region primer. Libraries for TCR beta were built through three nested multiplex PCR rounds, which together made up a slightly modified ARM-PCR procedure. TRBV1-TRBV30 forward and Cbeta reverse primers drove the first two approximately 10-cycle rounds. One entry per CDR3 protein results from TCRdb running MiXCR on the multiplex PCR reads. The table records 50,000 to 65,000 distinct CDR3 sequences, over 60% of them present only once. The data were obtained in a study of tumor-infiltrating lymphocytes in primary liver carcinoma. This CDR3 has 14 amino acids. The ends lost 8 bases at V and 10 bases at J; junction bases unmatched: 17. The germline V gene has CDR1 SQVTM and CDR2 ANQGSEA.

Sequencing used liver tumor tissue from sampling region 4. As to subset: tumor region T4, right-lateral pole. The TCR comes from a middle-aged man with primary liver carcinoma and hepatitis B virus infection. This chain links TRBV29-1 with TRBJ1-2, with 9 bases that match TRBD1. The DNA for the CDR3 is TGCAGCTGTTCCCTGGACAGGGGAGTAGTCGCCTACACCTTC. As protein: CSCSLDRGVVAYTF.